Listed here are 15 T cell receptor beta chains from one sample, sequenced in a study of T cell responses to AZD1222 COVID-19 vaccine. Libraries were prepared by immunoSEQ multiplex PCR; TCRdb keeps only in-frame clonotypes and omits some of them. This sample has about 150,000 clones, with 75% to 90% found just once. Sequences were derived from peripheral blood, sampled on day 0 of AZD1222 vaccination. The receptors shown here come from an adult in good health.

The V and J genes are TRBV30 and TRBJ1-1; D is possibly TRBD1 (5 bases). CDR1 and CDR2 from the germline V gene are GTSNPN and SVGIG (reference sequence). With 0 bases removed from V and 2 bases from J, the gap between germline ends came to 10 bases. There are 14 residues in the CDR3. CDR3 DNA: TGTGCCTGGAGTGTGTGGGGGTTAAACACTGAAGCTTTCTTT. This sequence encodes CAWSVWGLNTEAFF.

The chain is built from TRBV19 and TRBJ1-2; 7 bases align to TRBD1. CDR1 and CDR2 from the germline V gene are LNHDA and SQIVND (reference sequence). The V and J ends lost 5 bases and 3 bases, in that order; junction bases with no gene match: 6. The CDR3 has 14 amino acids. CDR3 nucleotides: TGTGCCAGTAGTGTGACAGGGACGGACTATGGCTACACCTTC. As protein: CASSVTGTDYGYTF.

The V gene is TRBV5-4, the J gene TRBJ2-5; 11 bases match TRBD2. The V and J ends lost 4 bases and 1 base, in that order; junction bases with no gene match: 6. The CDR3 extends over 16 amino acids. Germline CDR1 is SGHNT and CDR2 is YYREEE (reference sequence). CDR3: CASSPITSGGQETQYF. CDR3 nucleotide sequence: TGTGCCAGCAGCCCTATTACTAGCGGGGGCCAAGAGACCCAGTACTTC.

V gene TRBV7-9 combines with J gene TRBJ2-3; D ambiguous. V lost 5 bases to trimming and J lost 0 bases, with 12 bases between them. From germline, CDR1 is SEHNR and CDR2 FQNEAQ (reference sequence). The CDR3 runs 15 residues. The CDR3 nucleotides are TGTGCCAGCAGCATCGACCCCAGTAGCACAGATACGCAGTATTTT. This sequence encodes CASSIDPSSTDTQYF.

This chain links TRBV5-8 with TRBJ1-1; D not certain. The CDR3 is 15 amino acids. Germline V gives CDR1 SGHTS, CDR2 YDEGEE. The ends were cut back, 0 bases at V and 1 base at J, with 10 bases in the middle. CDR3 coding DNA: TGTGCCAGCAGCTTGGCCGGGAGAGGGAACACTGAAGCTTTCTTT. Encoded protein: CASSLAGRGNTEAFF.

The chain uses TRBV11-1 and TRBJ2-3; D unclear. Trimming took off 3 bases at V and 6 bases at J, with 10 bases between the two ends. The germline V gene encodes CDR1 SGHAT and CDR2 FQDESV (reference sequence). The length of the CDR3 is 13 residues. The CDR3 bases are TGTGCCAGCAGCTTTGTGTTTGGGGATACGCAGTATTTT. Its protein is CASSFVFGDTQYF.

This rearrangement joins TRBV10-3 to TRBJ2-5; maybe TRBD2 (7 bases). Germline V gene lookup returns CDR1 ENHRY and CDR2 SYGVKD. Trimming cost V 4 bases and J 5 bases, with 14 bases left between them. The CDR3 spans 14 residues. DNA of the CDR3: TGTGCCATCAGTGGCTGGACTAGGGGGGAGACCCAGTACTTC. Amino acids: CAISGWTRGETQYF.

The chain couples TRBV5-1 to TRBJ2-5; D gene unclear. There are 13 residues in the CDR3. The germline gives CDR1 SGHRS, CDR2 YFSETQ. The V end was cut by 2 bases, the J end by 5 bases, with 10 bases between. The CDR3 protein is CASSFGNPETQYF. CDR3 sequence (DNA): TGCGCCAGCAGCTTTGGTAATCCGGAGACCCAGTACTTC.

This chain joins TRBV14 and TRBJ2-7; tentative D call: TRBD2 (6 bases). V lost 1 base to trimming and J lost 6 bases, with 13 bases between them. The length of the CDR3 is 14 residues. The germline CDR1 and CDR2 sequences are SGHDN and FVKESK. The CDR3 sequence: CASSQGLGGTEQYF. In DNA form, the CDR3 reads TGTGCCAGCAGCCAAGGTCTCGGGGGAACCGAGCAGTACTTC.

This chain connects TRBV28 to TRBJ1-2; D is unresolved. Trimming cost V 2 bases and J 8 bases, with 18 bases left between them. The germline CDR1 and CDR2 sequences are MDHEN and SYDVKM. The length of the CDR3 is 15 residues. CDR3 in amino acids: CASSLAGLLTEGYTF. The CDR3 DNA reads as TGTGCCAGCAGTTTAGCGGGCTTGCTAACGGAAGGCTACACCTTC.

The chain uses TRBV6-5 and TRBJ1-2; the D gene is possibly TRBD1 (6 bases). Germline V gene sequence: CDR1 MNHEY, CDR2 SVGAGI. The CDR3 loop spans 13 amino acids. The V end lost 6 bases, the J end lost 7 bases, and 15 bases lay between the germline ends. The CDR3 DNA is TGTGCCAGCAGAACAACAGGGACGTCTGGCTACACCTTC. Its protein is CASRTTGTSGYTF.

The CDR3 sequence: CASSLEGVRGNTIYF. CDR3 nucleotide sequence: TGCGCCAGCAGCTTGGAAGGGGTGCGGGGAAACACCATATATTTT. This chain joins TRBV5-1 and TRBJ1-3; possible D gene TRBD1, 5 bases. V lost 0 bases and J 4 bases, leaving 11 bases between the germline ends. The germline V gene encodes CDR1 SGHRS and CDR2 YFSETQ. The CDR3 has 15 amino acids. The whole variable domain, remainder taken from reference TRBV5-1 and TRBJ1-3, is KAGVTQTPRYLIKTRGQQVTLSCSPISGHRSVSWYQQTPGQGLQFLFEYFSETQRNKGNFPGRFSGRQFSNSRSEMNVSTLELGDSALYLCASSLEGVRGNTIYFGEGSWLTVV.

The CDR3 DNA reads TGTGCCAGCAGCACCGGGACAGACTATGGCTACACCTTC. Translation gives CASSTGTDYGYTF. V and J are TRBV7-9 and TRBJ1-2; TRBD1 aligns across 7 bases. Unmatched junction bases numbered 3, after V lost 5 bases and J lost 3 bases. Germline V lookup: CDR1 SEHNR, CDR2 FQNEAQ (reference sequence). The CDR3 is 13 amino acids.

This clone occurred once. The chain links TRBV28 to TRBJ1-5; tentative D call: TRBD1 (5 bases). CDR3 length: 13 residues. The ends were cut back, 5 bases at V and 4 bases at J, with 9 bases in the middle. The germline V gene has CDR1 MDHEN and CDR2 SYDVKM. CDR3 sequence reads: CASSGTRNQPQHF. In DNA, the CDR3 is TGTGCCAGCAGTGGGACCCGTAATCAGCCCCAGCATTTT.

CDR3 amino acids: CASSPWTDPEAFF. CDR3 coding DNA: TGTGCCAGCAGCCCCTGGACAGATCCTGAAGCTTTCTTT. The chain combines TRBV11-1 with TRBJ1-1; D perhaps matches TRBD1 (6 bases). Between the trimmed V and J ends, which lost 5 bases and 6 bases, there was a span of 13 bases. The CDR3 spans 13 residues. Germline V gives CDR1 SGHAT, CDR2 FQDESV (reference sequence).